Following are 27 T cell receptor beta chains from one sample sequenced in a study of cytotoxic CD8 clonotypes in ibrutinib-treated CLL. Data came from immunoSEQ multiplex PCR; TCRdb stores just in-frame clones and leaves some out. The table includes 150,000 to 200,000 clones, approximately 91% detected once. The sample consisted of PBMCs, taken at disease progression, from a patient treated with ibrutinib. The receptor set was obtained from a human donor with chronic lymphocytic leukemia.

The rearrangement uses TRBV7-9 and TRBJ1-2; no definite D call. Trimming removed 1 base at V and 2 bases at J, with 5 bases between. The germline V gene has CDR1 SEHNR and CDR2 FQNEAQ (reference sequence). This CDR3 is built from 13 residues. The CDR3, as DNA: TGTGCCAGCAGCTTAGGGCAGAACTATGGCTACACCTTC. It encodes CASSLGQNYGYTF.

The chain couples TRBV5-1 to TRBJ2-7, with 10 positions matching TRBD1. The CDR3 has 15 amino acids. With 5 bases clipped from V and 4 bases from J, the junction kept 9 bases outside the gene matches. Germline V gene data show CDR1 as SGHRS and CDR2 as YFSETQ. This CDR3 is CASSQETGGEYEQYF. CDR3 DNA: TGCGCCAGCAGTCAGGAGACAGGGGGCGAGTACGAGCAGTACTTC.

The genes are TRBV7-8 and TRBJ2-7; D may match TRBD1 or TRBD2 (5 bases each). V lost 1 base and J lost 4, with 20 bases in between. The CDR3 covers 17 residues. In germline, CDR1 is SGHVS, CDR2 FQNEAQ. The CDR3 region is CASSLEGHGTILYEQYF. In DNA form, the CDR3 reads TGTGCCAGCAGCTTAGAGGGGCATGGGACCATCCTTTACGAGCAGTACTTC. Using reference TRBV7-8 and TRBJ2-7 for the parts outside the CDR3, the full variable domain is GAGVSQSPRYKVAKRGQDVALRCDPISGHVSLFWYQQALGQGPEFLTYFQNEAQLDKSGLPSDRFFAERPEGSVSTLKIQRTQQEDSAVYLCASSLEGHGTILYEQYFGPGTRLTVT.

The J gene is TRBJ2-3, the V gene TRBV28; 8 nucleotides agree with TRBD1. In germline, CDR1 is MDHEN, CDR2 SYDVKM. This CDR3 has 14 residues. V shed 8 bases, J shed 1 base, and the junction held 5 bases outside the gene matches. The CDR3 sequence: CASETGQGTDTQYF. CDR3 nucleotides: TGTGCCAGCGAAACGGGACAGGGCACAGATACGCAGTATTTT.

CDR3 loop: CASSRTIYEQYF. CDR3 nucleotide sequence: TGTGCCAGCAGTCGCACCATCTACGAGCAGTACTTC. The chain links TRBV27 to TRBJ2-7; no clear D. V lost 5 bases and J lost 3, with 8 bases in between. CDR3 length: 12 residues. The V gene's germline CDR1 is MNHEY and CDR2 SMNVEV (reference sequence).

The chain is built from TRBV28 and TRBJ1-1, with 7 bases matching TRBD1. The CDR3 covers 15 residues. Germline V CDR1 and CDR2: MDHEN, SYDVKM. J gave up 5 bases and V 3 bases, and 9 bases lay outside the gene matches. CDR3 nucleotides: TGTGCCAGCAGTTTGAGGGCAGGGGGTAGAACTGAAGCTTTCTTT. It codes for CASSLRAGGRTEAFF.

CDR3 amino acids: CASSYSASNSGNTIYF. The CDR3 region has the DNA TGTGCCAGCAGTTACTCAGCCAGTAACTCTGGAAACACCATATATTTT. V and J are TRBV6-6 and TRBJ1-3; D is uncertain. Between the trimmed V and J ends, which lost 0 bases and 0 bases, there was a span of 9 bases. CDR1 and CDR2 (germline): MNHNY, SVGAGI (reference sequence). The CDR3 has 16 residues.

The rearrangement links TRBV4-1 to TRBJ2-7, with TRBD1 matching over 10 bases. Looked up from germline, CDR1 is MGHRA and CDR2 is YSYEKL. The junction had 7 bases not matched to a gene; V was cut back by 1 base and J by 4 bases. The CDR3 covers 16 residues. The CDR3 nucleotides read TGCGCCAGCAGCCAAGCTTCGACAGGGGGCGGGTACGAGCAGTACTTC. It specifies CASSQASTGGGYEQYF.

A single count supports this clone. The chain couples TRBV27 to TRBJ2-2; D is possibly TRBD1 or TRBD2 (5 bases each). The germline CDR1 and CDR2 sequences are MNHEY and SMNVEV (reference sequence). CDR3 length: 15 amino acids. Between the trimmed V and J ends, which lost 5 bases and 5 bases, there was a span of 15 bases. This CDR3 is CASSLPDGATGELFF. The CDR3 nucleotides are TGTGCCAGCAGTCTACCCGACGGGGCGACCGGGGAGCTGTTTTTT.

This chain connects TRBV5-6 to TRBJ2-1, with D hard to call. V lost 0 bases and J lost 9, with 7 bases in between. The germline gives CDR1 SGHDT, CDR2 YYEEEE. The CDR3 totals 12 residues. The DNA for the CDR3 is TGTGCCAGCAGCTTGGTAGGTATTGAGCAGTTCTTC. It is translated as CASSLVGIEQFF.

This CDR3 is CASSLAGGARTEAFF. The CDR3 DNA reads TGTGCCAGCAGTTTGGCAGGGGGCGCAAGGACTGAAGCTTTCTTT. The chain couples TRBV28 to TRBJ1-1; 8 nucleotides match TRBD1. This CDR3 spans 15 amino acids. With V trimmed by 3 bases and J by 5 bases, 8 bases remained unmatched. Germline V gene data show CDR1 as MDHEN and CDR2 as SYDVKM. Full variable domain (missing parts from reference TRBV28 and TRBJ1-1): DVKVTQSSRYLVKRTGEKVFLECVQDMDHENMFWYRQDPGLGLRLIYFSYDVKMKEKGDIPEGYSVSREKKERFSLILESASTNQTSMYLCASSLAGGARTEAFFGQGTRLTVV.

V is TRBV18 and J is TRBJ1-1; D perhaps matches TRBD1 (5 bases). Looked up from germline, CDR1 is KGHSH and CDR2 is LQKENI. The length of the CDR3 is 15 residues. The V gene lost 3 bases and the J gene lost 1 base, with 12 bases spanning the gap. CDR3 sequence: CASSPQGYENTEAFF. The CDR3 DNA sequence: TGTGCCAGCTCACCCCAGGGTTACGAGAACACTGAAGCTTTCTTT.

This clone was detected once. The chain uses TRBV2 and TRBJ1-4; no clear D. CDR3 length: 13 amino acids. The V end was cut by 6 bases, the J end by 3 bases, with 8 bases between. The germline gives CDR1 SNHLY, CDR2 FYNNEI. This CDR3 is CASSLLANEKLFF. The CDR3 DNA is TGTGCCAGCAGCTTACTGGCTAATGAAAAACTGTTTTTT.

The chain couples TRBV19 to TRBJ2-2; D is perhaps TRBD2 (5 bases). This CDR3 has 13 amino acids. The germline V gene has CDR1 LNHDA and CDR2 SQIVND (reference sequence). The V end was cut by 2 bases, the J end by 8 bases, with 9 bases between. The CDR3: CASSIRGAGELFF. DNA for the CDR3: TGTGCCAGTAGTATACGGGGAGCTGGGGAGCTGTTTTTT. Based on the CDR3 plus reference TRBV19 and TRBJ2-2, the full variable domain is DGGITQSPKYLFRKEGQNVTLSCEQNLNHDAMYWYRQDPGQGLRLIYYSQIVNDFQKGDIAEGYSVSREKKESFPLTVTSAQKNPTAFYLCASSIRGAGELFFGEGSRLTVL.

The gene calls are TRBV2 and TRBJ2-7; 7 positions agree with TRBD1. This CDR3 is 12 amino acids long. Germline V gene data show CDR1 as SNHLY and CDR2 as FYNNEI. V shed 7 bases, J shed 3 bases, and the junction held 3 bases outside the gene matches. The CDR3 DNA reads TGTGCCAGCAAGTGGACAGGCTACGAGCAGTACTTC. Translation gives CASKWTGYEQYF.

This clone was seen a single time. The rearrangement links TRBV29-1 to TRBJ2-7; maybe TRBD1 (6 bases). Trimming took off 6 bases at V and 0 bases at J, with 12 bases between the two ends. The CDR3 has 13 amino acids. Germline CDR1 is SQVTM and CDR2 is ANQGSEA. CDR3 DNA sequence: TGCAGCGTGGCTACAGGGAGCTCCTACGAGCAGTACTTC. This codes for CSVATGSSYEQYF.

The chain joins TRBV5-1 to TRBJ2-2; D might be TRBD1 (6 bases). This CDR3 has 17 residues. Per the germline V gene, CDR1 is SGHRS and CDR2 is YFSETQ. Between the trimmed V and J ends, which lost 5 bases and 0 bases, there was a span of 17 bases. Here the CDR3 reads CASRSRTGTTNTGELFF. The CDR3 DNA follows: TGCGCCAGCAGATCTAGAACAGGGACGACGAACACCGGGGAGCTGTTTTTT.

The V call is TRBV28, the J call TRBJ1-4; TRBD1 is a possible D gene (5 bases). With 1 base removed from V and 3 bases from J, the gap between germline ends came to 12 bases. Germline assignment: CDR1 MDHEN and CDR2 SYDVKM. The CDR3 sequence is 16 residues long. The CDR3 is CASSLSGRSPNEKLFF. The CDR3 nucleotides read TGTGCCAGCAGTTTATCAGGGAGATCCCCTAATGAAAAACTGTTTTTT.

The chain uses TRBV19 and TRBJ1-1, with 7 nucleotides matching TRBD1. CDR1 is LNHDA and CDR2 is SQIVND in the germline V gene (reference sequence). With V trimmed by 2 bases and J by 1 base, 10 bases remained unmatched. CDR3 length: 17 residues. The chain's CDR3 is CASSIRVRRTGNTEAFF. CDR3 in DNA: TGTGCCAGTAGTATAAGGGTTAGGAGGACAGGGAACACTGAAGCTTTCTTT.

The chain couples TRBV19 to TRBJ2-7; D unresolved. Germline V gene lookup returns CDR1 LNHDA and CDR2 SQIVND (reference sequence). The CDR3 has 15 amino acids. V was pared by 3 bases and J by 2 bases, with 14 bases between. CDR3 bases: TGTGCCAGTAGTATCCTCGCGGACCCTCCCTACGAGCAGTACTTC. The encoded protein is CASSILADPPYEQYF.

CDR3 residues: CASSQGSVYEQYF. CDR3 bases: TGCGCCAGCAGCCAAGGATCAGTCTACGAGCAGTACTTC. The V and J genes are TRBV4-1 and TRBJ2-7; D uncertain. Trimming stripped 1 base from V and 3 bases from J, with 7 bases between. The CDR3 loop spans 13 amino acids. CDR1 MGHRA and CDR2 YSYEKL come from the germline V gene.

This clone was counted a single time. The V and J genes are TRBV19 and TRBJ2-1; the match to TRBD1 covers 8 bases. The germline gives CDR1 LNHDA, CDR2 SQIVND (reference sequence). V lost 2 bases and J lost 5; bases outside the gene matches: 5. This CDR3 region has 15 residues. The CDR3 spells CASSITGGLDNEQFF. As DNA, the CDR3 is TGTGCCAGTAGTATAACAGGGGGTCTCGACAATGAGCAGTTCTTC.

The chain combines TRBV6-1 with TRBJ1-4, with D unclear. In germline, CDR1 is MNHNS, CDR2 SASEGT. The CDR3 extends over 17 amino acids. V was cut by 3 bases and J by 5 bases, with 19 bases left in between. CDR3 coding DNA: TGTGCCAGCAGTGATCCCCATCGGGCAGACCAGAATGAAAAACTGTTTTTT. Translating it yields CASSDPHRADQNEKLFF.

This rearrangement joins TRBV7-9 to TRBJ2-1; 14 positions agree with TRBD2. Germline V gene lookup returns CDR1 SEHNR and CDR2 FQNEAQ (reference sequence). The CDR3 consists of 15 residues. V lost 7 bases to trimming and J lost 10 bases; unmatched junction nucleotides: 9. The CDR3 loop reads CASTSGTSGGGEQFF. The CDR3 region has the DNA TGTGCCAGCACCTCCGGGACTAGCGGGGGAGGGGAGCAGTTCTTC. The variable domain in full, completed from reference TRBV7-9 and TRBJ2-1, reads DTGVSQNPRHKITKRGQNVTFRCDPISEHNRLYWYRQTLGQGPEFLTYFQNEAQLEKSRLLSDRFSAERPKGSFSTLEIQRTEQGDSAMYLCASTSGTSGGGEQFFGPGTRLTVL.

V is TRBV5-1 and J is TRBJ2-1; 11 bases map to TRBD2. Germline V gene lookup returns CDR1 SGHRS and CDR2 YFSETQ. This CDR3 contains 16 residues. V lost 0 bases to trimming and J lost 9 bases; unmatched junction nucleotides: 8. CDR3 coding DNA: TGCGCCAGCAGCTTGGAGGTTAGCGGGAGGGCCGGTGAGCAGTTCTTC. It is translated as CASSLEVSGRAGEQFF.

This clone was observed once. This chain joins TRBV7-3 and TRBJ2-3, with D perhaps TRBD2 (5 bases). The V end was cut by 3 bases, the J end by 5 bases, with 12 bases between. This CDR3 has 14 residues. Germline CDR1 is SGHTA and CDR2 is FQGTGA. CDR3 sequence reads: CASSLSGFLDTQYF. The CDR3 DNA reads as TGTGCCAGCAGCTTGAGCGGATTTTTAGATACGCAGTATTTT.

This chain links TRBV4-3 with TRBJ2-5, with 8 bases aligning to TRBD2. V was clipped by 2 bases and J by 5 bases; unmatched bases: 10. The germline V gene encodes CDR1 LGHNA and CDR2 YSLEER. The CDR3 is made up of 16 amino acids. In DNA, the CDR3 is TGCGCCAGCAGCCAATCGGGACTAGTTGCCAGGGAGACCCAGTACTTC. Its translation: CASSQSGLVARETQYF.